A selection of T cell receptor beta chains follows, all from one sample in a study of blood T cell repertoires in COVID-19. The assay was immunoSEQ multiplex PCR, and TCRdb's table has in-frame clones only and misses some. The sample lists over 110,000 clones; about 80% were seen once. Input material: PBMCs or T cells enriched from blood (not recorded which). These receptors came from a man aged 50 to 59 in a cohort exposed to, infected with or recovered from COVID-19 (not recorded which). The CDR3 runs from the conserved cysteine through the conserved F or W. D genes are given only for firm matches. Some rows have no size entry. The others give once, few or many, or a class for an expanded clone.

clone size,D gene,J gene,V gene,CDR3 protein,CDR3 DNA
-,TRBD2,TRBJ2-3,TRBV2,CASSEGRGGRTDTQYF,TGTGCCAGCAGTGAGGGCCGCGGGGGGCGCACAGATACGCAGTATTTT
few,TRBD2,TRBJ2-1,TRBV7-2,CASSLSGRNGEQFF,TGTGCCAGCAGCTTAAGCGGGAGAAATGGTGAGCAGTTCTTC
-,TRBD2,TRBJ2-5,TRBV5-6,CASSLAGGKETQYF,TGTGCCAGCAGTCTAGCGGGGGGTAAAGAGACCCAGTACTTC
-,TRBD2,TRBJ2-1,TRBV7-9,CASSLLAGGPREQFF,TGTGCCAGCAGCTTACTAGCGGGAGGGCCTCGGGAGCAGTTCTTC
-,TRBD2,TRBJ2-3,TRBV11-2,CASSPGLAGIGDTQYF,TGTGCCAGCAGCCCGGGACTAGCGGGGATTGGAGATACGCAGTATTTT
-,-,TRBJ2-1,TRBV3-1/TRBV3-2,CASSQAPDSSYNEQFF,TGTGCCAGCAGCCAAGCCCCGGACTCTTCCTACAATGAGCAGTTCTTC
-,TRBD1,TRBJ1-3,TRBV4-3,CASSQDTGGSAGNTIYF,TGCGCCAGCAGCCAAGACACAGGGGGCTCTGCTGGAAACACCATATATTTT
few,TRBD2,TRBJ2-1,TRBV9,CASSVERRGVVSSYNEQFF,TGTGCCAGCAGCGTAGAACGGCGGGGGGTGGTAAGCTCCTACAATGAGCAGTTCTTC
-,-,TRBJ1-2,TRBV19,CASSIRSREGYTF,TGTGCCAGTAGTATCAGAAGCCGGGAAGGCTACACCTTC
once,-,TRBJ1-1,TRBV3-1/TRBV3-2,CASSRPGLTEAFF,TGTGCCAGCAGCCGACCGGGACTTACTGAAGCTTTCTTT
-,-,TRBJ1-1,TRBV5-4,CASSLGSTEAFF,TGTGCCAGCAGCTTGGGCAGCACTGAAGCTTTCTTT
-,TRBD1,TRBJ1-2,TRBV30,CAWLRQGPRNYGYTF,TGTGCCTGGTTACGACAGGGGCCGAGGAACTATGGCTACACCTTC
-,-,TRBJ1-2,TRBV9,CASSPVGGYGYTF,TGTGCCAGCAGCCCCGTGGGGGGCTATGGCTACACCTTC
-,-,TRBJ1-2,TRBV5-6,CASSQGFGPANYGYTF,TGTGCCAGCAGCCAGGGATTCGGGCCAGCTAACTATGGCTACACCTTC
-,TRBD2,TRBJ2-1,TRBV5-1,CASSSTLAGANEQFF,TGCGCCAGCAGCTCGACACTAGCGGGCGCCAATGAGCAGTTCTTC
-,-,TRBJ2-5,TRBV3-1/TRBV3-2,CASSQGDGGSWQETQYF,TGTGCCAGCAGCCAAGGGGATGGAGGGTCGTGGCAAGAGACCCAGTACTTC
-,-,TRBJ1-6,TRBV10-3,CATGWAYNSPLHF,TGTGCCACTGGGTGGGCTTATAATTCACCCCTCCACTTT
-,-,TRBJ1-2,TRBV29-1,CSVSASLQGRANGYTF,TGCAGCGTTTCAGCCTCCCTTCAGGGGCGGGCGAATGGCTACACCTTC
-,TRBD2,TRBJ2-3,TRBV3-1/TRBV3-2,CASSHTGTSGSADTQYF,TGTGCCAGCAGCCACACCGGGACTAGCGGGAGTGCAGATACGCAGTATTTT
-,TRBD2,TRBJ2-1,TRBV24-1,CATSDSSGGEQFF,TGTGCCACCAGTGATTCGAGCGGGGGTGAGCAGTTCTTC
once,TRBD2,TRBJ2-2,TRBV11-2,CATRPPSGTTNTGELFF,TGTGCCACCCGCCCCCCTAGCGGCACCACGAACACCGGGGAGCTGTTTTTT
-,-,TRBJ1-4,TRBV6-6,CASSDSYKLFF,TGTGCCAGCAGTGACAGTTACAAACTGTTTTTT